The 4 T cell receptor beta chains below all came from one sample that was sequenced in a study of response to subunit inactivated influenza vaccine. Using its own MiXCR run on the RT-PCR reads, TCRdb lists one record per CDR3 protein. The sample lists more than 150,000 distinct CDR3 sequences, around 9.2% seen once, with about a tenth in the top ten. The specimen was non-naive T cells sorted from PBMCs, collected on the day of vaccination. Receptors were obtained from a man between 50 and 59 years old who received an inactivated influenza vaccine.

This clonotype was seen many times. CDR3 in DNA: TGTGCCAGCTCACCACCGGGCACTTTAGATAGTTTCGCCAAAAACATTCAGTACTTC. This gives the protein CASSPPGTLDSFAKNIQYF. The chain carries TRBV18 and TRBJ2-4; D gene uncertain. Per germline, CDR1 KGHSH and CDR2 LQKENI. The CDR3 runs to 19 residues. V lost 0 bases, J lost 1 base, and 19 bases lay in between.

This clonotype was seen many times. The V gene is TRBV5-1, the J gene TRBJ2-2, with 11 bases lining up with TRBD1. Trimming removed 3 bases from V and 6 bases from J; junction bases left unmatched: 7. Germline V gene sequence: CDR1 SGHRS, CDR2 YFSETQ. The CDR3 spans 16 residues. The DNA of the CDR3 is TGCGCCAGCAGCTCCGGGACAGGGGGATCCGCCGGGGAGCTGTTTTTT. Protein product: CASSSGTGGSAGELFF.

This sequence joins TRBV12-3 or TRBV12-4 and TRBJ2-2, with D perhaps given as TRBD1 or TRBD2 (5 bases each). There are 17 residues in the CDR3. V was clipped by 3 bases and J by 4 bases, with 18 bases between them. The CDR3 bases are TGTGCCAGCAGTTTTAGGTTTGGGGGAAGGCCCACCGGGGAGCTGTTTTTT. The encoded protein is CASSFRFGGRPTGELFF.

The rearrangement joins TRBV7-9 to TRBJ2-1, with D maybe TRBD2 (6 bases). Per germline, CDR1 SEHNR and CDR2 FQNEAQ (reference sequence). This CDR3 contains 16 residues. The germline V and J ends were trimmed by 3 bases and 8 bases, with 20 bases remaining between them. DNA for the CDR3: TGTGCCAGCAGCTTTGGGTCCGGGAGTGCCAGAGATGAGCAGTTCTTC. This translates into CASSFGSGSARDEQFF.